The present entry profiles one TCR beta chain with its context. Repertoires were generated with immunoSEQ multiplex PCR, while TCRdb's copy carries only in-frame clones and drops some. In the table there are 600,000 to 900,000 clones, over 75% of which are singletons. This sample was included in a study of shared T cell receptors in the human thymus. Germline V gene lookup returns CDR1 SGDLS and CDR2 YYNGEE. This CDR3 contains 16 residues. Deletions cut 4 bases from V and 1 base from J, with 16 bases between. The same sample was also studied in work on human thymus T cells. This second report adds: The sample donors, healthy Finnish infants, were having corrective surgery for congenital heart defects. In corrective heart surgery, resections were taken, and these provided the thymus tissue. Repertoires sampled from thymus and blood appeared biased in V and J gene usage. A high degree of thymic repertoire overlap among unrelated individuals was reported in related research.

The sequencing sample was made of thymocytes. The J gene is TRBJ2-3, the V gene TRBV9, with D maybe TRBD2 (5 bases). This receptor was taken from a girl in the first two years of life with a congenital heart defect. CDR3 nucleotides: TGTGCCAGCAGCCCCCCGGCCCGAGCGGGCACAGATACGCAGTATTTT. Protein product: CASSPPARAGTDTQYF.